These 31 T cell receptor beta chains were all obtained from the same sample, sequenced in a study of blood T cell repertoires in COVID-19. TCRdb's table, derived via immunoSEQ multiplex PCR, lists solely in-frame clones and lacks some. Found here are 150,000 to 200,000 clones, nearly 90% of them singletons; the top ten hold around 1.9%. Material: peripheral blood. The source is a young man who had recovered from COVID-19.

The CDR3 DNA sequence: TGTGCCAGCAGCTCGCAGCGCCCCTCCAGCTCCTACGAGCAGTACTTC. Protein sequence: CASSSQRPSSSYEQYF. This sequence joins TRBV5-4 and TRBJ2-7; D unclear. The germline V gene encodes CDR1 SGHNT and CDR2 YYREEE (reference sequence). CDR3 length equals 16 residues. V was cut by 3 bases and J by 0 bases, with 16 bases left in between. Filled out from reference TRBV5-4 and TRBJ2-7, the complete variable domain reads ETGVTQSPTHLIKTRGQQVTLRCSSQSGHNTVSWYQQALGQGPQFIFQYYREEENGRGNFPPRFSGLQFPNYSSELNVNALELDDSALYLCASSSQRPSSSYEQYFGPGTRLTVT.

The chain combines TRBV7-9 with TRBJ1-5; D unresolved. The V gene lost 5 bases and the J gene lost 0 bases, with 8 bases spanning the gap. CDR1 and CDR2 (germline): SEHNR, FQNEAQ (reference sequence). The CDR3 has 14 residues. The CDR3 loop reads CASSGVNSNQPQHF. In nucleotides, the CDR3 is TGTGCCAGCAGCGGAGTTAATAGCAATCAGCCCCAGCATTTT.

The chain joins TRBV6-1 to TRBJ2-7; no clear D gene. This CDR3 spans 15 amino acids. In germline, CDR1 is MNHNS, CDR2 SASEGT. With 2 bases removed from V and 2 bases from J, the gap between germline ends came to 13 bases. As DNA, the CDR3 is TGTGCCAGCAGTGAATGGCGGCACCGAACCTACGAGCAGTACTTC. Residues: CASSEWRHRTYEQYF.

J is TRBJ2-1 and V is TRBV27; tentatively, D is TRBD2 (5 bases). The CDR3 sequence is 14 residues long. V lost 2 bases and J lost 9, with 14 bases in between. The germline CDR1 and CDR2 sequences are MNHEY and SMNVEV (reference sequence). The CDR3 DNA is TGTGCCAGCAGTTTAGGCCTACTAGGCCCTGAGCAGTTCTTC. It translates to CASSLGLLGPEQFF.

This clone was detected only once. CDR3 DNA sequence: TGTGCCAGCAGTACGCGGGGGACGAAGCAGGACGAGCAGTACTTC. Translation gives CASSTRGTKQDEQYF. The chain couples TRBV2 to TRBJ2-7; 7 bases agree with TRBD2. Germline-derived CDR1 and CDR2 are SNHLY and FYNNEI. The CDR3 runs 15 residues. Germline trimming cut 5 bases from V and 5 bases from J; bases unmatched to any gene: 12.

The chain employs TRBV19 and TRBJ2-5; TRBD2 matches 11 bases. Germline values: CDR1 LNHDA, CDR2 SQIVND (reference sequence). There are 15 residues in the CDR3. Trimming at V came to 3 bases and at J to 5 bases, leaving 5 bases not matched to a gene. The CDR3 DNA reads TGTGCCAGTAGTATGGTACTAGCGGGAGCGGAGACCCAGTACTTC. This translates into CASSMVLAGAETQYF.

The chain carries TRBV7-6 and TRBJ1-5; D remains unclear. The CDR3 covers 13 residues. V was trimmed by 5 bases and J by 5 bases, leaving 10 bases between them. From germline, CDR1 is SGHVS and CDR2 FNYEAQ. The CDR3: CASSPGMDQPQHF. CDR3 nucleotide sequence: TGTGCCAGCAGCCCCGGTATGGATCAGCCCCAGCATTTT.

The V and J genes are TRBV7-6 and TRBJ2-2, with 7 bases identical to TRBD2. Germline V lookup: CDR1 SGHVS, CDR2 FNYEAQ. Trimming took 7 bases from V and 2 from J; bases not matched to a gene: 7. The length of the CDR3 is 15 residues. The CDR3 spells CASTGSSGNTGELFF. Written as DNA, the CDR3 is TGTGCCAGCACCGGATCTAGCGGAAACACCGGGGAGCTGTTTTTT.

The rearrangement uses TRBV29-1 and TRBJ1-1; 8 positions match TRBD1. The CDR3 totals 12 residues. The germline gives CDR1 SQVTM, CDR2 ANQGSEA. V shed 6 bases and J 11 bases; nucleotides not matched to a gene: 11. CDR3 nucleotide sequence: TGCAGCGTGGCCCCGGGACAGGCAGCGGCTTTCTTT. Its protein is CSVAPGQAAAFF.

The CDR3 coding sequence is TGTGCCAGCAGTACAGGGTTTCCTGAAGCTTTCTTT. Translating gives CASSTGFPEAFF. The chain recombines TRBV28 with TRBJ1-1, with D possibly matching TRBD1 (6 bases). Trimming cost V 5 bases and J 6 bases, with 10 bases left between them. Germline V CDR1 and CDR2: MDHEN, SYDVKM. The CDR3 loop spans 12 amino acids.

J is TRBJ1-6 and V is TRBV19; 8 bases line up with TRBD1. The CDR3 contains 13 residues. The V gene's germline CDR1 is LNHDA and CDR2 SQIVND (reference sequence). Trimming at V came to 6 bases and at J to 9 bases, leaving 4 bases not matched to a gene. The CDR3 DNA follows: TGTGCCAGTAGGGACAGGGAGGGTTCACCCCTCCACTTT. Translation: CASRDREGSPLHF.

This chain joins TRBV30 and TRBJ1-2, with 9 bases matching TRBD1. J lost 14 bases, V lost 1 base, and 14 bases had no gene match. Germline values: CDR1 GTSNPN, CDR2 SVGIG (reference sequence). CDR3 length equals 14 residues. CDR3 in DNA: TGTGCCTGGAGTGGTTCGGATCGGACAGGGGCCCGGACCTTC. This encodes CAWSGSDRTGARTF.

V and J are TRBV14 and TRBJ2-1; 7 bases are shared with TRBD2. Germline CDR1 reads SGHDN; CDR2 reads FVKESK. Trimming removed 4 bases from V and 0 bases from J; junction bases left unmatched: 3. This CDR3 is 15 amino acids long. DNA of the CDR3: TGTGCCAGCAGCCTCACGGGAGGCTCCTACAATGAGCAGTTCTTC. Protein sequence: CASSLTGGSYNEQFF.

This clone was seen a few times. The chain has TRBV19 and TRBJ2-2, with 7 bases fitting TRBD1. Per the germline V gene, CDR1 is LNHDA and CDR2 is SQIVND (reference sequence). The V and J ends lost 2 bases and 7 bases, in that order; junction bases with no gene match: 4. The CDR3 spans 14 residues. Written as DNA, the CDR3 is TGTGCCAGTAGTATAACAGGGGCCGGCGGGGAGCTGTTTTTT. Protein sequence: CASSITGAGGELFF.

In this sample, this clone turned up once. The chain couples TRBV4-1 to TRBJ1-1; 9 positions agree with TRBD1. This CDR3 has 14 residues. V was clipped by 7 bases and J by 0 bases; unmatched bases: 3. CDR1 and CDR2 from the germline V gene are MGHRA and YSYEKL. The CDR3 bases are TGCGCCAGCACCCGGGACAGGGTGAACACTGAAGCTTTCTTT. Translation gives CASTRDRVNTEAFF.

The chain links TRBV13 to TRBJ1-3; D is ambiguous. Germline V lookup: CDR1 PRHDT, CDR2 FYEKMQ (reference sequence). This CDR3 spans 14 amino acids. Trimming shortened V by 1 base and J by 0 bases, and 4 bases separated the two germline ends. This CDR3 is CASSLAGSGNTIYF. The CDR3 DNA reads TGTGCCAGCAGCTTAGCCGGCTCTGGAAACACCATATATTTT.

This chain joins TRBV3-1 (or the pseudogene TRBV3-2) and TRBJ1-1; D uncertain. CDR3 length: 14 amino acids. V lost 4 bases and J 5 bases, leaving 14 bases between the germline ends. Germline V gives CDR1 LGHDT, CDR2 YNNKEL (reference sequence). The CDR3 DNA follows: TGTGCCAGCAGCCTAAGAGGCGGCGCGACTGAAGCTTTCTTT. Translating it yields CASSLRGGATEAFF.

This chain uses TRBV5-8 with TRBJ1-3; TRBD1 matches at 7 bases. The germline V gene has CDR1 SGHTS and CDR2 YDEGEE. CDR3 size: 15 residues. The ends lost 4 bases at V and 0 bases at J; junction bases unmatched: 4. This CDR3 is CASSPGDSSGNTIYF. Written as DNA, the CDR3 is TGTGCCAGCAGCCCGGGGGACAGCTCTGGAAACACCATATATTTT. Together with reference TRBV5-8 and TRBJ1-3, the CDR3 gives the full variable domain: EAGVTQSPTHLIKTRGQQATLRCSPISGHTSVYWYQQALGLGLQFLLWYDEGEERNRGNFPPRFSGRQFPNYSSELNVNALELEDSALYLCASSPGDSSGNTIYFGEGSWLTVV.

The V gene is TRBV15, the J gene TRBJ2-1; 11 bases are a match to TRBD2. J gave up 10 bases and V 5 bases, and 10 bases lay outside the gene matches. Germline CDR1 reads LNHNV; CDR2 reads YYDKDF (reference sequence). The CDR3 contains 15 residues. For the CDR3, the DNA is TGTGCCACCAGCCGAGGGACTAGCGGCTTTCTAGAGCAGTTCTTC. Translation: CATSRGTSGFLEQFF. The complete variable domain, with remaining parts taken from reference TRBV15 and TRBJ2-1, reads DAMVIQNPRYQVTQFGKPVTLSCSQTLNHNVMYWYQQKSSQAPKLLFHYYDKDFNNEADTPDNFQSRRPNTSFCFLDIRSPGLGDTAMYLCATSRGTSGFLEQFFGPGTRLTVL.

This clone was detected only a few times. The chain combines TRBV3-1 (or the pseudogene TRBV3-2) with TRBJ2-7; TRBD2 aligns across 13 bases. The CDR3 contains 15 residues. V was clipped by 5 bases and J by 3 bases; unmatched bases: 4. Germline CDR1 LGHDT, CDR2 YNNKEL (reference sequence). The CDR3 DNA follows: TGTGCCAGCAGCGCACGACTAGCGGGAGGCTACGAGCAGTACTTC. It is translated as CASSARLAGGYEQYF.

This chain links TRBV13 with TRBJ2-7; TRBD2 agrees at 9 bases. CDR1 and CDR2 from the germline V gene are PRHDT and FYEKMQ (reference sequence). V was pared by 3 bases and J by 3 bases, with 6 bases of the junction left unmatched. CDR3 length: 15 residues. For the CDR3, the DNA is TGTGCCAGCAGCTTTAGGCTAGCGGGGTTCTACGAGCAGTACTTC. It yields the protein CASSFRLAGFYEQYF.

V usage is TRBV5-1 and J usage is TRBJ2-7; 9 bases fit TRBD2. Germline V gives CDR1 SGHRS, CDR2 YFSETQ. The CDR3 has 13 amino acids. V was clipped by 4 bases and J by 3 bases; unmatched bases: 2. This CDR3 is CASSPTSGYEQYF. Written as DNA, the CDR3 is TGCGCCAGCAGCCCGACTAGCGGCTACGAGCAGTACTTC.

The chain is built from TRBV3-1 (or the pseudogene TRBV3-2) and TRBJ2-2; TRBD2 agrees at 8 bases. Germline CDR1 is LGHDT and CDR2 is YNNKEL (reference sequence). The junction had 7 bases not matched to a gene; V was cut back by 4 bases and J by 0 bases. The CDR3 is 17 amino acids. CDR3 sequence: CASSPSLAGTNTGELFF. The CDR3 DNA sequence: TGTGCCAGCAGCCCGAGTTTAGCGGGGACGAACACCGGGGAGCTGTTTTTT.

A remark on this clone: Other DNA sequences in this specimen translate into the identical CDR3. The chain joins TRBV27 to TRBJ2-7, with D perhaps TRBD2 (6 bases). This CDR3 spans 13 amino acids. The V end was cut by 3 bases, the J end by 3 bases, with 9 bases between. CDR1 is MNHEY and CDR2 is SMNVEV in the germline V gene (reference sequence). CDR3: CASSLVGGYEQYF. CDR3 nucleotides: TGTGCCAGCAGTTTGGTGGGGGGCTACGAGCAGTACTTC.

The V call is TRBV6-5, the J call TRBJ2-5, with TRBD1 matching over 9 bases. J lost 2 bases, V lost 6 bases, and 7 bases had no gene match. CDR3 size: 15 residues. CDR1 is MNHEY and CDR2 is SVGAGI in the germline V gene. The CDR3 loop is CASSLRDRVQETQYF. The CDR3 DNA is TGTGCCAGCAGCCTCCGGGACAGGGTTCAAGAGACCCAGTACTTC.

This chain uses TRBV4-3 with TRBJ1-1; 8 nucleotides line up with TRBD1. The J segment lost 5 bases and the V segment lost 2 bases, leaving 7 bases of the junction unmatched. The CDR3 covers 15 residues. Germline CDR1 reads LGHNA; CDR2 reads YSLEER. Here the CDR3 reads CASSQQGALGTEAFF. For the CDR3, the DNA is TGCGCCAGCAGCCAACAGGGGGCTCTTGGAACTGAAGCTTTCTTT.

This clone was observed a handful of times. V gene TRBV6-5 combines with J gene TRBJ1-4; D is unclear. V gave up 6 bases and J gave up 0 bases, with 8 bases separating them. The V gene's germline CDR1 is MNHEY and CDR2 SVGAGI. The CDR3 extends over 14 amino acids. The CDR3 DNA is TGTGCCAGCAGAAGCACTGCAACTAATGAAAAACTGTTTTTT. It yields the protein CASRSTATNEKLFF.

The chain combines TRBV4-1 with TRBJ1-2; 7 positions agree with TRBD1. The germline V gene encodes CDR1 MGHRA and CDR2 YSYEKL. The CDR3 spans 14 residues. J gave up 8 bases and V 0 bases, and 6 bases lay outside the gene matches. CDR3 sequence reads: CASSQERGLVGYTF. CDR3 nucleotide sequence: TGCGCCAGCAGCCAAGAAAGGGGGCTGGTGGGCTACACCTTC.

This sequence joins TRBV5-1 and TRBJ2-1, with 8 bases that match TRBD2. V trimming: 4 bases; J trimming: 0 bases; junction bases outside the gene matches: 3. This CDR3 is built from 15 residues. Germline V gene lookup returns CDR1 SGHRS and CDR2 YFSETQ. CDR3 coding DNA: TGCGCCAGCAGCACAAGCGGGAGCTCCTACAATGAGCAGTTCTTC. It specifies CASSTSGSSYNEQFF.

This sequence joins TRBV6-5 and TRBJ2-7; 7 bases match TRBD2. Germline loops: CDR1 MNHEY, CDR2 SVGAGI. Trimming at V came to 6 bases and at J to 4 bases, leaving 6 bases not matched to a gene. The CDR3 extends over 13 amino acids. CDR3 nucleotide sequence: TGTGCCAGCAGCGGCGGGAGACTATACGAGCAGTACTTC. Its translation: CASSGGRLYEQYF.

The chain uses TRBV6-1 and TRBJ1-2; D is ambiguous. V was trimmed by 1 base and J by 4 bases, leaving 4 bases between them. Germline lookup yields CDR1 MNHNS and CDR2 SASEGT. The CDR3 runs 12 residues. The CDR3 bases are TGTGCCAGCAGTGAAGGCGGCTATGGCTACACCTTC. As protein: CASSEGGYGYTF.